These 31 T cell receptor beta chains share one sample of origin, sequenced in a study of CXCR3-negative and CXCR3-positive naive CD8 T cells. No antigen is known for these receptors. Libraries were UMI-labeled 5' RACE TRB cDNA. Reprocessing the 5' RACE reads, TCRdb reports a single entry for every CDR3 protein and omits DNA. This specimen shows 150,000 to 170,000 distinct CDR3 sequences; the ten leading clones hold 0.45% to 0.55%. Study-wide points: More hydrophobic TRB CDR3s occurred in CXCR3-positive than in CXCR3-negative naive cells.

The sequenced sample consisted of naive CXCR3+ CD8+ T cells from blood. Subset given: CD45RO-CCR7+CD27+CD95- naive CD8+ T cells expressing CXCR3 (TNR3+). The receptors shown here come from a human donor in good health. Some clones in this sample may be carry-over from other donors' samples.

The V and J genes are TRBV2 and TRBJ2-3; lacking DNA, the TRBD2 call made by TCRdb goes unchecked. The CDR3 covers 14 residues. Germline V gene data show CDR1 as SNHLY and CDR2 as FYNNEI. The CDR3 loop reads CASSTGLEVDTQYF.

This chain uses TRBV12-3 or TRBV12-4 with TRBJ2-7; with no DNA, the TCRdb D assignment of TRBD1 cannot be verified. The CDR3 covers 13 residues. This CDR3 reads CASGKQGAYEQYF.

This sequence joins TRBV28 and TRBJ2-5; no DNA is available, so the TRBD2 call from TCRdb remains unchecked. The CDR3 covers 13 residues. Germline V gives CDR1 MDHEN, CDR2 SYDVKM. This CDR3 is CASRPASEETQYF.

V is TRBV5-5 and J is TRBJ2-7; TCRdb's D call of TRBD2 is untestable without DNA. Germline CDR1 is SGHKS and CDR2 is YYEKEE (reference sequence). This CDR3 is built from 15 residues. CDR3 sequence: CASSYPPGPPYEQYF.

The V gene is TRBV7-7, the J gene TRBJ2-1; TCRdb gives TRBD1 as the D gene, but with no DNA this cannot be confirmed. The CDR3 is made up of 15 amino acids. CDR1 is SSHAT and CDR2 is FNYEAQ in the germline V gene (reference sequence). The CDR3 region is CASSLGGAKYNEQFF.

The chain uses TRBV28 and TRBJ2-7. Germline V gene sequence: CDR1 MDHEN, CDR2 SYDVKM. The CDR3 runs to 12 residues. CDR3 region: CASSHRRYEQYF.

The chain couples TRBV10-3 to TRBJ2-1; without DNA, the TCRdb call of TRBD2 cannot be checked. Per germline, CDR1 ENHRY and CDR2 SYGVKD. This CDR3 spans 15 amino acids. CDR3 residues: CAIRTSGMGYNEQFF.

CDR3: CSAAGQGYNEQFF. This chain connects TRBV29-1 to TRBJ2-1; checking the TCRdb D call of TRBD1 is not possible without DNA. CDR1 is SQVTM, CDR2 ANQGSEA, per germline. The CDR3 spans 13 residues.

The chain joins TRBV20-1 to TRBJ2-1. Germline V gives CDR1 DFQATT, CDR2 SNEGSKA (reference sequence). The CDR3 consists of 13 residues. CDR3 sequence reads: CSARDSSGHEQFF.

The rearrangement links TRBV18 to TRBJ2-7. CDR3 length equals 14 residues. Germline V gene data show CDR1 as KGHSH and CDR2 as LQKENI. CDR3 loop: CASSPLDPPYEQYF.

The CDR3 protein is CASSFGTGEAFF. The chain recombines TRBV27 with TRBJ1-1; TCRdb reports TRBD1, a call that lacks DNA to check it against. In germline, CDR1 is MNHEY, CDR2 SMNVEV (reference sequence). CDR3 length equals 12 residues.

This chain links TRBV7-3 with TRBJ2-2. The CDR3 runs to 14 residues. Germline loops: CDR1 SGHTA, CDR2 FQGTGA. The CDR3 sequence is CASSLGGNTGELFF.

This rearrangement joins TRBV20-1 to TRBJ1-2; TCRdb calls TRBD1, which cannot be checked without DNA. CDR1 and CDR2 (germline): DFQATT, SNEGSKA (reference sequence). The CDR3 contains 15 residues. The CDR3 is CSVAGDRNAAYGYTF.

The genes are TRBV20-1 and TRBJ2-3; absent DNA, TCRdb's TRBD1 call cannot be checked. The CDR3 runs to 13 residues. CDR1 is DFQATT, CDR2 SNEGSKA, per germline (reference sequence). CDR3: CSARDPLSDTQYF.

The rearrangement links TRBV5-1 to TRBJ2-7; TCRdb gives TRBD1 as the D gene, but with no DNA this cannot be confirmed. Germline CDR1 is SGHRS and CDR2 is YFSETQ. The CDR3 loop spans 15 amino acids. The CDR3: CASSLGQGVSYEQYF.

CDR3 sequence: CATSSADRGRRETQYF. The rearrangement joins TRBV28 to TRBJ2-5; TCRdb returns TRBD1, unconfirmable since there is no DNA. This CDR3 is built from 16 residues. Germline CDR1 and CDR2: MDHEN and SYDVKM.

The chain has TRBV6-5 and TRBJ2-7; TCRdb lists TRBD2, though no DNA is available to test this call. Germline CDR1 reads MNHEY; CDR2 reads SVGAGI. The CDR3 extends over 14 amino acids. The CDR3: CASSYSGREDEQYF.

The V call is TRBV5-4, the J call TRBJ2-1; checking the TCRdb D call of TRBD2 is not possible without DNA. Germline V lookup: CDR1 SGHNT, CDR2 YYREEE (reference sequence). The CDR3 loop spans 19 amino acids. CDR3 sequence reads: CASSPPGLAGGPSYNEQFF.

The chain uses TRBV4-3 and TRBJ1-2; absent DNA, TCRdb's TRBD1 call cannot be checked. Germline V lookup: CDR1 LGHNA, CDR2 YSLEER. This CDR3 spans 15 amino acids. Here the CDR3 reads CASSQRPGGGGGYTF.

J is TRBJ2-1 and V is TRBV6-6. Looked up from germline, CDR1 is MNHNY and CDR2 is SVGAGI (reference sequence). The CDR3 sequence is 16 residues long. The CDR3 is CASSHSVGGPYNEQFF.

The V gene is TRBV20-1, the J gene TRBJ2-1; the TRBD1 assignment by TCRdb is unverifiable without DNA. This CDR3 contains 13 residues. Germline loops: CDR1 DFQATT, CDR2 SNEGSKA (reference sequence). The CDR3 reads CSAREGVSIEQFF.

The J gene is TRBJ1-5, the V gene TRBV28; TCRdb's D call of TRBD1 is untestable without DNA. Germline values: CDR1 MDHEN, CDR2 SYDVKM. The CDR3 extends over 15 amino acids. CDR3 residues: CASSPLDISNQPQHF.

The gene calls are TRBV7-8 and TRBJ2-2; the TCRdb call, TRBD2, lacks DNA for checking. The CDR3 covers 16 residues. The germline V gene encodes CDR1 SGHVS and CDR2 FQNEAQ. CDR3 sequence reads: CASSLAGVVGTGELFF.

The chain combines TRBV9 with TRBJ2-7; with no DNA, the TCRdb D assignment of TRBD2 cannot be verified. CDR3 size: 14 residues. Germline-derived CDR1 and CDR2 are SGDLS and YYNGEE. The CDR3 spells CASSAGLAGREQYF.

The chain uses TRBV7-2 and TRBJ2-7; TCRdb reports TRBD1, a call that lacks DNA to check it against. This CDR3 contains 15 residues. Germline CDR1 SGHTA, CDR2 FQGNSA. The CDR3 sequence: CASSTGFGRDYEQYF.

V usage is TRBV4-1 and J usage is TRBJ2-2; TCRdb returns TRBD1, unconfirmable since there is no DNA. The CDR3 loop spans 14 amino acids. Per the germline V gene, CDR1 is MGHRA and CDR2 is YSYEKL. CDR3: CASRLGQGAGELFF.

This chain joins TRBV6-2 or TRBV6-3 and TRBJ2-7. CDR1 is MNHEY, CDR2 SVGEGT, per germline. The CDR3 loop spans 13 amino acids. The CDR3 is CASSYSLGYEQYF.

This chain uses TRBV14 with TRBJ1-1; TCRdb's D call of TRBD1 is untestable without DNA. Germline CDR1 and CDR2: SGHDN and FVKESK. The CDR3 totals 14 residues. CDR3 protein: CASSQTSRQTEAFF.

The rearrangement joins TRBV12-3 or TRBV12-4 to TRBJ2-7; TCRdb's D call, TRBD2, is unchecked because there is no DNA. The CDR3 spans 15 residues. CDR3 loop: CASSPEGDGRYEQYF.

This rearrangement joins TRBV6-6 to TRBJ1-5. From germline, CDR1 is MNHNY and CDR2 SVGAGI (reference sequence). CDR3 length: 16 residues. CDR3 in amino acids: CAISYSSDIRNQPQHF.

The chain employs TRBV9 and TRBJ2-1; TCRdb proposes TRBD1, but this gene call is untestable without DNA. The CDR3 loop spans 13 amino acids. Germline V lookup: CDR1 SGDLS, CDR2 YYNGEE. The CDR3 loop reads CASSVGPGDEQFF.